The 19 T cell receptor beta chains below all came from one sample that was sequenced in a study of Graves' ophthalmopathy and Graves' hyperthyroidism (dated by TCRdb to the late 2010s). Sequenced on an Illumina HiSeq 2000. For repertoire sequencing, TCR beta CDR3 regions were amplified from RNA transcripts. The first round of RT-PCR was done with HTBI primers and the Qiagen OneStep RT-PCR kit, and was followed by a second round of multiplex PCR, then size selection and purification. The public reads were reanalyzed by TCRdb: fastp trimming at Q25, MiXCR alignment, in-frame beta chains only. Here each entry gathers all rows of one CDR3 protein and keeps the most common genes and DNA. Counted in this sample were about 700,000 distinct CDR3 sequences; roughly two fifths of them appeared once. 40% to 55% of the sample belongs to the ten largest clones. The sequencing sample was made of peripheral blood. The receptors originated from an adult man with Graves' ophthalmopathy.

This sequence joins TRBV12-3 or TRBV12-4 and TRBJ2-5; 7 nucleotides line up with TRBD2. CDR3 size: 14 residues. J gave up 5 bases and V 7 bases, and 10 bases lay outside the gene matches. CDR3 DNA sequence: TGTGCCAGCACCCCTAGCGGAAAACGGGAGACCCAGTACTTC. Its protein product is CASTPSGKRETQYF.

The gene calls are TRBV25-1 and TRBJ2-7; 9 positions match TRBD1. The germline CDR1 and CDR2 sequences are MGHDK and SYGVNS. V gave up 5 bases and J gave up 7 bases; unmatched junction bases: 12. This CDR3 contains 15 residues. CDR3 loop: CASSPGQGGKEEQYF. CDR3 sequence (DNA): TGTGCCAGCAGTCCGGGACAGGGAGGTAAGGAGGAGCAGTACTTC.

The chain links TRBV4-3 to TRBJ2-7; D is undetermined. With 1 base removed from V and 7 bases from J, the gap between germline ends came to 14 bases. CDR1 and CDR2 from the germline V gene are LGHNA and YSLEER. The CDR3 totals 14 residues. CDR3 sequence (DNA): TGCGCCAGCAGCCAAGCAGATCCCCGAGCGGAGCAGTACTTC. Residues: CASSQADPRAEQYF.

This clonotype was picked up many times. The J gene is TRBJ1-1, the V gene TRBV19; D gene unclear. The CDR3 totals 13 residues. Germline CDR1 is LNHDA and CDR2 is SQIVND (reference sequence). V shed 7 bases and J shed 4 bases, with 13 bases lying between them. CDR3 nucleotide sequence: TGTGCCAGTACGAGGGCAAAGAGCACTGAAGCTTTCTTT. Protein sequence: CASTRAKSTEAFF.

The chain has TRBV10-3 and TRBJ1-2, with 8 nucleotides matching TRBD1. Per the germline V gene, CDR1 is ENHRY and CDR2 is SYGVKD. J lost 2 bases, V lost 6 bases, and 8 bases had no gene match. This CDR3 region has 15 residues. Written as DNA, the CDR3 is TGTGCCATCAGGGCGCGGACAGGGCGCAACTATGGCTACACCTTC. Translated, it gives CAIRARTGRNYGYTF.

This clonotype was counted many times. The J gene is TRBJ1-1, the V gene TRBV19; D call uncertain. In germline, CDR1 is LNHDA, CDR2 SQIVND (reference sequence). The V end lost 5 bases, the J end lost 7 bases, and 11 bases lay between the germline ends. The CDR3 spans 12 residues. The CDR3 here is CASSLGRYEAFF. Here the CDR3 DNA reads TGTGCCAGTAGTTTGGGTCGGTATGAAGCTTTCTTT.

This clonotype was counted only a few times. The chain is built from TRBV5-6 and TRBJ2-5; perhaps TRBD1 as D (5 bases). Per germline, CDR1 SGHDT and CDR2 YYEEEE. The V end lost 4 bases, the J end lost 5 bases, and 21 bases lay between the germline ends. This CDR3 is built from 16 residues. DNA of the CDR3: TGTGCCAGCAGCCTACAATTAAGACAGCCAATGGAGACCCAGTACTTC. Protein: CASSLQLRQPMETQYF.

This clonotype was observed a single time. The rearrangement joins TRBV7-6 to TRBJ2-1, with D perhaps matching TRBD2 (5 bases). The CDR3 extends over 18 amino acids. Germline V CDR1 and CDR2: SGHVS, FNYEAQ. Trimming cost V 1 base and J 1 base, with 17 bases left between them. Here the CDR3 reads CASSLGGVRTYSYNEQFF. The CDR3 DNA reads as TGTGCCAGCAGCTTAGGGGGAGTCAGGACGTATTCCTACAATGAGCAGTTCTTC.

This clonotype was counted ten times or more. The chain is built from TRBV15 and TRBJ1-6; D gene unclear. The germline CDR1 and CDR2 sequences are LNHNV and YYDKDF (reference sequence). The V end was cut by 4 bases, the J end by 5 bases, with 15 bases between. The CDR3 sequence is 16 residues long. The CDR3 coding sequence is TGTGCCACCAGCACCACCTTGGGTTGGGATAATTCACCCCTCCACTTT. It translates to CATSTTLGWDNSPLHF.

This chain uses TRBV9 with TRBJ1-4; D is undetermined. V was trimmed by 4 bases and J by 8 bases, leaving 18 bases between them. Germline-derived CDR1 and CDR2 are SGDLS and YYNGEE. This CDR3 has 15 residues. The CDR3 DNA is TGTGCCAGCAGCTTCTTGACAAAGTCGGTCGAAAAACTGTTTTTT. This codes for CASSFLTKSVEKLFF.

This sequence joins TRBV29-1 and TRBJ2-6; D could derive from TRBD1 or TRBD2 (6 bases each). The CDR3 has 17 amino acids. Germline lookup yields CDR1 SQVTM and CDR2 ANQGSEA. V was cut by 2 bases and J by 0 bases, with 14 bases left in between. The CDR3 DNA follows: TGCAGCGTTGAAAGAGGGGGGCCGAGCTCTGGGGCCAACGTCCTGACTTTC. It encodes CSVERGGPSSGANVLTF.

The V and J genes are TRBV2 and TRBJ1-2, with D tentatively TRBD1 (5 bases). This CDR3 region has 14 residues. Looked up from germline, CDR1 is SNHLY and CDR2 is FYNNEI. The ends were cut back, 7 bases at V and 2 bases at J, with 14 bases in the middle. CDR3 bases: TGTGCCAGCAAGTTTGAGACAGACAACTATGGCTACACCTTC. Translation gives CASKFETDNYGYTF.

This clonotype was found a few times. The V and J genes are TRBV12-5 and TRBJ1-5, with no clear D. CDR3 length equals 12 residues. The germline V and J ends were trimmed by 3 bases and 6 bases, with 6 bases remaining between them. CDR1 and CDR2 (germline): LGHNT, FRNRAP. Written as DNA, the CDR3 is TGTGCTAGTGGTTTCTCAGGTCAGCCCCAGCATTTT. Residues: CASGFSGQPQHF.

The chain couples TRBV19 to TRBJ1-2; 9 bases align to TRBD1. Germline V gives CDR1 LNHDA, CDR2 SQIVND (reference sequence). Germline trimming cut 5 bases from V and 4 bases from J; bases unmatched to any gene: 8. The CDR3 has 15 residues. CDR3: CASSPWTGVGYGYTF. For the CDR3, the DNA is TGTGCCAGTAGTCCGTGGACAGGGGTCGGCTATGGCTACACCTTC.

At least ten counts were recorded for this clonotype. This chain's CDR3 is CSPSPGATEAFF. The CDR3, as DNA: TGCAGTCCTTCCCCGGGGGCGACTGAAGCTTTCTTT. The chain is built from TRBV20-1 and TRBJ1-1; perhaps TRBD1 as D (6 bases). The V and J ends lost 8 bases and 5 bases respectively, with 15 bases between them. This CDR3 comprises 12 residues. The germline gives CDR1 DFQATT, CDR2 SNEGSKA (reference sequence).

This chain joins TRBV29-1 and TRBJ1-3; weak D call: TRBD1 (5 bases). V lost 7 bases to trimming and J lost 1 base, with 8 bases between them. The CDR3 is made up of 12 amino acids. In germline, CDR1 is SQVTM, CDR2 ANQGSEA. The CDR3 DNA sequence: TGCAGCGAGCAGGGTTCTGGAAACACCATATATTTT. Translating gives CSEQGSGNTIYF.

The chain employs TRBV5-1 and TRBJ2-5; the match to TRBD2 covers 11 bases. CDR1 is SGHRS, CDR2 YFSETQ, per germline. This CDR3 contains 16 residues. V trimming: 1 base; J trimming: 7 bases; junction bases outside the gene matches: 9. The CDR3 loop is CASSLTSGSSLRTQYF. CDR3 bases: TGCGCCAGCAGCTTGACTAGCGGGAGTTCGTTGAGGACCCAGTACTTC.

The chain joins TRBV7-9 to TRBJ2-7, with D possibly called TRBD1 or TRBD2 (5 bases each). V shed 2 bases and J shed 6 bases, with 11 bases lying between them. Per germline, CDR1 SEHNR and CDR2 FQNEAQ (reference sequence). The CDR3 spans 13 residues. CDR3 residues: CASSLIAGTEQYF. CDR3 sequence (DNA): TGTGCCAGCAGCTTAATAGCCGGGACCGAGCAGTACTTC.

This clonotype was detected many times. The chain carries TRBV29-1 and TRBJ1-1; D possibly corresponds to TRBD1 (6 bases). Trimming removed 4 bases from V and 2 bases from J, with 14 bases in between. Germline CDR1 is SQVTM and CDR2 is ANQGSEA. CDR3 length: 14 residues. The CDR3 reads CSVVVDRLNTEAFF. CDR3 DNA sequence: TGCAGCGTTGTAGTGGACAGACTTAACACTGAAGCTTTCTTT. The whole variable domain, filled in from reference TRBV29-1 and TRBJ1-1, reads SAVISQKPSRDICQRGTSLTIQCQVDSQVTMMFWYRQQPGQSLTLIATANQGSEATYESGFVIDKFPISRPNLTFSTLTVSNMSPEDSSIYLCSVVVDRLNTEAFFGQGTRLTVV.